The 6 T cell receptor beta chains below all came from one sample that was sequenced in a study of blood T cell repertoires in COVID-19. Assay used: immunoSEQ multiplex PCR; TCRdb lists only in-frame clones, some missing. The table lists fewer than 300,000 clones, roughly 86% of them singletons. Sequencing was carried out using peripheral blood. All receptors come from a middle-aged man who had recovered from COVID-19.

CDR3 protein: CATSKLVGTGPNTQYF. CDR3 bases: TGTGCCACCAGCAAACTTGTCGGGACAGGACCTAATACGCAGTATTTT. The rearrangement uses TRBV15 and TRBJ2-3, with TRBD1 identical over 8 bases. This CDR3 comprises 16 residues. The V gene's germline CDR1 is LNHNV and CDR2 YYDKDF (reference sequence). After removal of 4 bases from V and 7 bases from J, the junction contained 13 bases not matched to a gene. Using reference TRBV15 and TRBJ2-3 for the parts outside the CDR3, the full variable domain is DAMVIQNPRYQVTQFGKPVTLSCSQTLNHNVMYWYQQKSSQAPKLLFHYYDKDFNNEADTPDNFQSRRPNTSFCFLDIRSPGLGDTAMYLCATSKLVGTGPNTQYFGPGTRLTVL.

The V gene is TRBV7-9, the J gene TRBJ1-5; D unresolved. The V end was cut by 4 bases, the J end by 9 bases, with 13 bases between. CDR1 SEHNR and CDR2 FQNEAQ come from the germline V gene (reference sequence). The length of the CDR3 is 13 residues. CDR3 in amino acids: CASSWALDWPQHF. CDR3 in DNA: TGTGCCAGCAGCTGGGCCCTCGATTGGCCCCAGCATTTT.

This CDR3 is CASSLTPGLTYEQYF. CDR3 DNA sequence: TGTGCCAGCAGCTTGACCCCAGGGCTGACCTACGAGCAGTACTTC. The rearrangement uses TRBV5-6 and TRBJ2-7, with a tentative D call TRBD1 (5 bases). This CDR3 is 15 amino acids long. The germline V and J ends were trimmed by 1 base and 2 bases, with 13 bases remaining between them. The V gene's germline CDR1 is SGHDT and CDR2 YYEEEE.

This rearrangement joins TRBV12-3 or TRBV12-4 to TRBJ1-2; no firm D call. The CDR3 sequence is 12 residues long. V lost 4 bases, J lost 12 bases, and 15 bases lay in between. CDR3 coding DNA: TGTGCCAGCAGTTCTCCGGGAGGAGTGAACACCTTC. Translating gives CASSSPGGVNTF.

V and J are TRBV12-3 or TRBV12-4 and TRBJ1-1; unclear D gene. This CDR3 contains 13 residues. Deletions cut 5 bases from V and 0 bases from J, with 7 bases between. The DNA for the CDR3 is TGTGCCAGCAGTATGCAGGTGAACACTGAAGCTTTCTTT. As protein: CASSMQVNTEAFF.

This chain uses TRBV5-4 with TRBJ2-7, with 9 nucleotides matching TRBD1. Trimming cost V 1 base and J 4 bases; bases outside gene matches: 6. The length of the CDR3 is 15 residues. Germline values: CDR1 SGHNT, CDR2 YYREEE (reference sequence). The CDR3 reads CASSLFGTGSYEQYF. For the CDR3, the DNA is TGTGCCAGCAGCTTGTTCGGGACAGGGTCGTACGAGCAGTACTTC.